These T cell receptor beta chains were read from a single sample in a study of T cell responses to AZD1222 COVID-19 vaccine. Assay: immunoSEQ multiplex PCR; the TCRdb copy retains only in-frame clones and omits some. The sample contains 100,000 or so clones, about 86% of which appear only once. Sequenced here: peripheral blood, sampled on day 0 of AZD1222 vaccination. These receptors originate from an adult in good health. The CDR3 runs from the conserved cysteine through the conserved F or W. The D gene is left open where the match is weak. The size entry is marked missing in some rows and otherwise reads once, few, many or a size class.

j_call: TRBJ2-7
clone_size: -
v_call: TRBV29-1
d_call: -
cdr3_nt: TGCAGCGTTGAAGATTTTAGTAGGGACGAGCAGTACTTC
cdr3_aa: CSVEDFSRDEQYF

j_call: TRBJ1-6
clone_size: once
v_call: TRBV6-5
d_call: TRBD1
cdr3_nt: TGTGCCAGCAGCCGGCCCCGGGACAGGCATTCACCCCTCCACTTT
cdr3_aa: CASSRPRDRHSPLHF

j_call: TRBJ2-3
clone_size: -
v_call: TRBV29-1
d_call: TRBD2
cdr3_nt: TGCAGCGAGCGGGAGACCATCGCAGATACGCAGTATTTT
cdr3_aa: CSERETIADTQYF

j_call: TRBJ1-2
clone_size: once
v_call: TRBV6-1
d_call: TRBD1
cdr3_nt: TGTGCCAGCAGTGAACCGGGACAGGCATGGAGACTTGGCTACACCTTC
cdr3_aa: CASSEPGQAWRLGYTF

j_call: TRBJ1-1
clone_size: few
v_call: TRBV2
d_call: -
cdr3_nt: TGTGCCAGCAGTGGACGGGGAGAAGGTGAAGCTTTCTTT
cdr3_aa: CASSGRGEGEAFF

j_call: TRBJ2-2
clone_size: -
v_call: TRBV7-3
d_call: -
cdr3_nt: TGTGCCAGCAGCTTCGAACCCTCCGTCGGGGAGCTGTTTTTT
cdr3_aa: CASSFEPSVGELFF

j_call: TRBJ2-5
clone_size: -
v_call: TRBV6-5
d_call: -
cdr3_nt: TGTGCCAGCAGTCCAGGGATATTAGTCCAAGAGACCCAGTACTTC
cdr3_aa: CASSPGILVQETQYF

j_call: TRBJ2-1
clone_size: -
v_call: TRBV18
d_call: TRBD2
cdr3_nt: TGTGCCAGCTCAGAGTCTAGCGGGATCTACAATGAGCAGTTCTTC
cdr3_aa: CASSESSGIYNEQFF

j_call: TRBJ2-1
clone_size: many
v_call: TRBV28
d_call: -
cdr3_nt: TGTGCCAGCAGTTTATATTCGGGACCTAACCCCAATGAGCAGTTCTTC
cdr3_aa: CASSLYSGPNPNEQFF

j_call: TRBJ2-5
clone_size: -
v_call: TRBV5-1
d_call: TRBD1
cdr3_nt: TGCGCCAGCAGAAAAGACACAGGGGGAGGTGGAGAGACCCAGTACTTC
cdr3_aa: CASRKDTGGGGETQYF

j_call: TRBJ1-1
clone_size: -
v_call: TRBV6-5
d_call: -
cdr3_nt: TGTGCCAGCGGGACCGGGACACTTTTAAACACTGAAGCTTTCTTT
cdr3_aa: CASGTGTLLNTEAFF

j_call: TRBJ2-1
clone_size: -
v_call: TRBV10-3
d_call: TRBD1
cdr3_nt: TGTGCCATCAGTGAGGGACAGGGGGCTCGTGAGCAGTTCTTC
cdr3_aa: CAISEGQGAREQFF

j_call: TRBJ2-7
clone_size: -
v_call: TRBV6-1
d_call: TRBD2
cdr3_nt: TGTGCCAGCAGTGCACGTCCGGGACTAGCGGGGGGGCTCTACGAGCAGTACTTC
cdr3_aa: CASSARPGLAGGLYEQYF

j_call: TRBJ1-2
clone_size: -
v_call: TRBV18
d_call: -
cdr3_nt: TGTGCCAGCTCACCAGGGGCGGATAACTATGGCTACACCTTC
cdr3_aa: CASSPGADNYGYTF

j_call: TRBJ1-2
clone_size: -
v_call: TRBV12-3/TRBV12-4
d_call: TRBD1
cdr3_nt: TGTGCCAGCAGTCTCGACAGGGCAGGCGGCTACACCTTC
cdr3_aa: CASSLDRAGGYTF

j_call: TRBJ1-1
clone_size: -
v_call: TRBV12-3/TRBV12-4
d_call: -
cdr3_nt: TGTGCCAGCAGACCTACATGGACTGAAGCTTTCTTT
cdr3_aa: CASRPTWTEAFF

j_call: TRBJ2-3
clone_size: -
v_call: TRBV15
d_call: TRBD2
cdr3_nt: TGTGCCACCAGCAGAGGGGGCGGGAGTACAGATACGCAGTATTTT
cdr3_aa: CATSRGGGSTDTQYF

j_call: TRBJ2-2
clone_size: -
v_call: TRBV3-1/TRBV3-2
d_call: TRBD1
cdr3_nt: TGTGCCAGCAGGACAGGGGGGGGTACCGGGGAGCTGTTTTTT
cdr3_aa: CASRTGGGTGELFF

j_call: TRBJ2-4
clone_size: -
v_call: TRBV27
d_call: TRBD1
cdr3_nt: TGTGCCAGCACAGCGACAGGGTTCGTCAAAAACATTCAGTACTTC
cdr3_aa: CASTATGFVKNIQYF

j_call: TRBJ1-2
clone_size: -
v_call: TRBV28
d_call: -
cdr3_nt: TGTGCCAGCAGTTTATCAGGAAACTATGGCTACACCTTC
cdr3_aa: CASSLSGNYGYTF

j_call: TRBJ1-1
clone_size: -
v_call: TRBV2
d_call: -
cdr3_nt: TGTGCCAGCAGTGAAGCGGAGAGGATGAACACTGAAGCTTTCTTT
cdr3_aa: CASSEAERMNTEAFF

j_call: TRBJ1-3
clone_size: once
v_call: TRBV30
d_call: TRBD1
cdr3_nt: TGTGCCTGGAGTGGGTTGGGACAGGAGGTGCCTGGAAACACCATATATTTT
cdr3_aa: CAWSGLGQEVPGNTIYF

j_call: TRBJ2-2
clone_size: few
v_call: TRBV4-2
d_call: -
cdr3_nt: TGTGCCAGCAGCCAAGATATAACAGTGAACACCGGGGAGCTGTTTTTT
cdr3_aa: CASSQDITVNTGELFF

j_call: TRBJ2-2
clone_size: -
v_call: TRBV11-3
d_call: -
cdr3_nt: TGTGCCAGCAGCTTAGATCCGGGGGCAGGCGGGGAGCTGTTTTTT
cdr3_aa: CASSLDPGAGGELFF

j_call: TRBJ1-3
clone_size: -
v_call: TRBV18
d_call: -
cdr3_nt: TGTGCCAGCTCACCTGCGGAGGGATCTGGAAACACCATATATTTT
cdr3_aa: CASSPAEGSGNTIYF

j_call: TRBJ1-2
clone_size: once
v_call: TRBV6-6
d_call: TRBD1
cdr3_nt: TGTGCCAGCAGAACCAGGGGGAACTATGGCTACACCTTC
cdr3_aa: CASRTRGNYGYTF

j_call: TRBJ2-1
clone_size: -
v_call: TRBV4-1
d_call: TRBD2
cdr3_nt: TGCGCCAGCAGCCCCGGACCGGGACTAGCGAATGAGCAGTTCTTC
cdr3_aa: CASSPGPGLANEQFF

j_call: TRBJ2-1
clone_size: many
v_call: TRBV10-3
d_call: TRBD2
cdr3_nt: TGTGCCATCGGGGTGACTAGCGGGAGGGTCGGCTCCTACAATGAGCAGTTCTTC
cdr3_aa: CAIGVTSGRVGSYNEQFF

j_call: TRBJ2-3
clone_size: -
v_call: TRBV6-5
d_call: TRBD1
cdr3_nt: TGTGCCAGCAAGACTACCGGGACAGCCACAGATACGCAGTATTTT
cdr3_aa: CASKTTGTATDTQYF

j_call: TRBJ2-5
clone_size: -
v_call: TRBV6-6
d_call: -
cdr3_nt: TGTGCCAGCAGTTACCCACAGACAACGGAGACCCAGTACTTC
cdr3_aa: CASSYPQTTETQYF

j_call: TRBJ1-5
clone_size: -
v_call: TRBV6-2/TRBV6-3
d_call: TRBD1
cdr3_nt: TGTGCCAGCAGTCGTCCTCAGGGGGCTGTAAATCAGCCCCAGCATTTT
cdr3_aa: CASSRPQGAVNQPQHF

j_call: TRBJ1-4
clone_size: -
v_call: TRBV30
d_call: -
cdr3_nt: TGTGCCTGGAGAAATCAAGAAAAACTGTTTTTT
cdr3_aa: CAWRNQEKLFF

j_call: TRBJ2-7
clone_size: -
v_call: TRBV30
d_call: TRBD1
cdr3_nt: TGTGCCTGGAACCAAGGACAGGGTTACGAGCAGTACTTC
cdr3_aa: CAWNQGQGYEQYF

j_call: TRBJ2-1
clone_size: -
v_call: TRBV10-3
d_call: -
cdr3_nt: TGTGCCATCAGTGAGTGGGAGGACCTTGAGCAGTTCTTC
cdr3_aa: CAISEWEDLEQFF

j_call: TRBJ2-7
clone_size: -
v_call: TRBV7-2
d_call: TRBD2
cdr3_nt: TGTGCCAGCAGCTTTCCGACTAGCGGGAGCCACGAGCAGTACTTC
cdr3_aa: CASSFPTSGSHEQYF

j_call: TRBJ2-4
clone_size: -
v_call: TRBV30
d_call: -
cdr3_nt: TGTGCCTGGAGTGGACAGAAAAACATTCAGTACTTC
cdr3_aa: CAWSGQKNIQYF

j_call: TRBJ2-7
clone_size: few
v_call: TRBV12-3/TRBV12-4
d_call: TRBD2
cdr3_nt: TGTGCCAGCAGCACGCTAGCGGGAGTCTTTTACTTC
cdr3_aa: CASSTLAGVFYF

j_call: TRBJ1-1
clone_size: -
v_call: TRBV5-1
d_call: -
cdr3_nt: TGCGCCAGCAGCTTGGGAGTGGGGCTGAACACTGAAGCTTTCTTT
cdr3_aa: CASSLGVGLNTEAFF

j_call: TRBJ2-4
clone_size: -
v_call: TRBV3-1/TRBV3-2
d_call: TRBD2
cdr3_nt: TGTGCCAGCAGCCTCCCCTCTAGCGGGTCGAACATTCAGTACTTC
cdr3_aa: CASSLPSSGSNIQYF

j_call: TRBJ1-6
clone_size: -
v_call: TRBV2
d_call: -
cdr3_nt: TGTGCCAGCAGTCTCACAAGGGAAAATTCACCCCTCCACTTT
cdr3_aa: CASSLTRENSPLHF

j_call: TRBJ2-3
clone_size: -
v_call: TRBV11-1
d_call: TRBD1
cdr3_nt: TGTGCCAGCAGCCTCTGGGACAGTTCAGATACGCAGTATTTT
cdr3_aa: CASSLWDSSDTQYF

j_call: TRBJ1-5
clone_size: -
v_call: TRBV30
d_call: TRBD1
cdr3_nt: TGTGCCTGGAGGACAGGGGGTGGTCAGCCCCAGCATTTT
cdr3_aa: CAWRTGGGQPQHF